This T cell receptor beta chain was observed in a study of cytomegalovirus exposure and HLA in healthy donors. Broader study findings: In a later analysis, V- and J-gene trimming of beta chains associated with a DCLRE1C missense variant, replicated independently.

Vbeta (60) and Jbeta (13) primers were used in the PCR. Assay: immunoSEQ multiplex PCR; the TCRdb copy retains only in-frame clones and omits some. The data show roughly 250,000 clones, 65% to 85% seen once. In regard to this clone: Its matching antigen is unknown.

This CDR3 spans 15 amino acids. Trimming cost V 4 bases and J 4 bases; bases outside gene matches: 7. From germline, CDR1 is LNHDA and CDR2 SQIVND (reference sequence). Material: PBMCs. This TCR came from a female donor in good health and CMV-seronegative. The rearrangement links TRBV19 to TRBJ2-7, with 10 nucleotides matching TRBD2. As DNA, the CDR3 is TGTGCCAGTAGTAACCAGCGGGAGGGCCCTTACGAGCAGTACTTC. Translating it yields CASSNQREGPYEQYF. The entire variable domain, with the rest obtained from reference TRBV19 and TRBJ2-7, is as follows: DGGITQSPKYLFRKEGQNVTLSCEQNLNHDAMYWYRQDPGQGLRLIYYSQIVNDFQKGDIAEGYSVSREKKESFPLTVTSAQKNPTAFYLCASSNQREGPYEQYFGPGTRLTVT.